A single sample is the source of the 12 T cell receptor beta chains below, sequenced in a study of blood T cell repertoires in COVID-19. The assay was immunoSEQ multiplex PCR, and TCRdb's table has in-frame clones only and misses some. Seen here are some 320,000 clones, approximately 85% observed once, and the top ten hold approximately 7.5%. What was sequenced was peripheral blood. These receptors came from a human donor in a cohort sampled during active COVID-19.

This rearrangement joins TRBV5-1 to TRBJ2-7, with 8 positions matching TRBD1. Germline trimming cut 6 bases from V and 6 bases from J; bases unmatched to any gene: 11. CDR1 is SGHRS, CDR2 YFSETQ, per germline. The CDR3 is 14 residues long. The CDR3 is CASTRGQGSTEQYF. CDR3 DNA: TGCGCCAGCACCCGAGGACAGGGTTCTACCGAGCAGTACTTC.

This chain uses TRBV2 with TRBJ1-3, with 7 bases that match TRBD1. In germline, CDR1 is SNHLY, CDR2 FYNNEI. This CDR3 contains 15 residues. Trimming removed 6 bases from V and 1 base from J; junction bases left unmatched: 6. The CDR3 DNA is TGTGCCAGCAGGGGGACAGTGCGGTCTGGAAACACCATATATTTT. This translates into CASRGTVRSGNTIYF.

CDR3 sequence (DNA): TGTGCCAGTAGTTTTCCCCGGGACAGCTTCGGCTACACCTTC. It codes for CASSFPRDSFGYTF. This chain connects TRBV19 to TRBJ1-2; 7 bases are a match to TRBD1. The V segment lost 5 bases and the J segment 8 bases; nucleotides outside the gene matches: 11. The CDR3 is 14 amino acids. From germline, CDR1 is LNHDA and CDR2 SQIVND (reference sequence).

The rearrangement joins TRBV27 to TRBJ2-3; D might be TRBD1 (5 bases). This CDR3 region has 14 residues. Between the trimmed V and J ends, which lost 10 bases and 3 bases, there was a span of 17 bases. CDR1 MNHEY and CDR2 SMNVEV come from the germline V gene (reference sequence). This chain's CDR3 is CATKGAGGTDTQYF. CDR3 nucleotide sequence: TGTGCCACCAAAGGGGCAGGTGGTACAGATACGCAGTATTTT.

This chain connects TRBV6-2 or TRBV6-3 to TRBJ1-6, with 8 bases aligning to TRBD1. Germline loops: CDR1 MNHEY, CDR2 SVGEGT. Trimming cost V 2 bases and J 4 bases; bases outside gene matches: 4. This CDR3 comprises 16 residues. This CDR3 is CASSYPRTGYNSPLHF. The CDR3 DNA reads as TGTGCCAGCAGTTACCCGAGGACAGGGTATAATTCACCCCTCCACTTT.

V and J are TRBV10-1 and TRBJ1-1; no firm D call. The CDR3 length is 13 residues. Germline V lookup: CDR1 WNHNN, CDR2 SYGVQD (reference sequence). V lost 4 bases, J lost 1 base, and 7 bases lay in between. Here the CDR3 DNA reads TGCGCCAGCAGTGCAACAGAGAACACTGAAGCTTTCTTT. This gives the protein CASSATENTEAFF.

The chain uses TRBV19 and TRBJ2-1; 9 bases agree with TRBD1. The CDR3 covers 15 residues. J lost 7 bases, V lost 7 bases, and 11 bases had no gene match. Germline values: CDR1 LNHDA, CDR2 SQIVND (reference sequence). The CDR3 is CASNPGTGITNEQFF. The CDR3 nucleotides are TGTGCCAGTAACCCCGGGACAGGGATAACGAATGAGCAGTTCTTC.

Here the CDR3 reads CASGLERNSFSLNSPLHF. CDR3 bases: TGTGCTAGTGGTTTGGAGCGGAACTCTTTTTCCCTGAATTCACCCCTCCACTTT. This sequence joins TRBV12-5 and TRBJ1-6; D is undetermined. Germline V gene data show CDR1 as LGHNT and CDR2 as FRNRAP. The CDR3 consists of 18 residues. V lost 1 base to trimming and J lost 7 bases, with 20 bases between them. The whole variable domain, filled in from reference TRBV12-5 and TRBJ1-6, reads DARVTQTPRHKVTEMGQEVTMRCQPILGHNTVFWYRQTMMQGLELLAYFRNRAPLDDSGMPKDRFSAEMPDATLATLKIQPSEPRDSAVYFCASGLERNSFSLNSPLHFGNGTRLTVT.

V usage is TRBV6-7 and J usage is TRBJ1-1; perhaps TRBD1 as D (5 bases). TRBV6-7 is annotated as an ORF whose role is uncertain. The CDR3 covers 14 residues. Deletions cut 7 bases from V and 6 bases from J, with 18 bases between. The CDR3 is CASTHGGDRSEAFF. CDR3 DNA: TGTGCCAGCACCCACGGAGGGGACCGATCTGAAGCTTTCTTT.

As to this clone: It may be a read error: a sequence one base away is much more abundant. V and J are TRBV2 and TRBJ2-2; the match to TRBD2 covers 7 bases. This CDR3 comprises 13 residues. The V gene's germline CDR1 is SNHLY and CDR2 FYNNEI. J was trimmed by 6 bases and V by 6 bases; bases with no gene match: 4. The CDR3 coding sequence is TGTGCCAGCAGCTTCGGACTAGCCGGGGAGCTGTTTTTT. Translation gives CASSFGLAGELFF.

The CDR3 sequence: CTSSQGPGVGNTIYF. CDR3 bases: TGCACCAGCAGCCAAGGGCCCGGGGTTGGAAACACCATATATTTT. The chain has TRBV1 and TRBJ1-3. TRBV1 is listed as a pseudogene. CDR3 length: 15 amino acids.

CDR3: CASSLDGGGSYNEQFF. CDR3 sequence (DNA): TGTGCCAGCAGCTTAGACGGGGGGGGATCCTACAATGAGCAGTTCTTC. The chain combines TRBV7-2 with TRBJ2-1, with 8 bases that match TRBD2. This CDR3 spans 16 amino acids. Trimming cost V 1 base and J 1 base; bases outside gene matches: 3. Germline V lookup: CDR1 SGHTA, CDR2 FQGNSA.